Below, one TCR beta chain is given with its context. The entry originates in a study of blood T cell repertoires in COVID-19. Whole-study context: Sites across the United States, Italy and Spain contributed samples from acute and convalescent COVID-19. From T cells, B-cell-depleted T cells, or PBMCs came the material, which was cDNA or gDNA.

V was pared by 10 bases and J by 8 bases, with 19 bases between. Germline V gene data show CDR1 as SGDLS and CDR2 as YYNGEE. The CDR3 has 13 residues. Authors' methods: Reference gene primers were amplified, and this amplification served to estimate nucleated cell counts. Only in-frame clones appear in the TCRdb table, and some are missing; sequencing was by immunoSEQ multiplex PCR. V, J and clone size reflect that table, while D and trimming were determined from the DNA. The sample has 180,000 or so clones; around 85% are singletons. J is TRBJ2-1 and V is TRBV9; no definite D call. The sample was peripheral blood. The receptor comes from a man aged 55 to 69 who had recovered from COVID-19. The CDR3 sequence is CASAAVGYHEQFF. The CDR3 nucleotides read TGTGCCTCTGCCGCAGTTGGTTACCATGAGCAGTTCTTC.